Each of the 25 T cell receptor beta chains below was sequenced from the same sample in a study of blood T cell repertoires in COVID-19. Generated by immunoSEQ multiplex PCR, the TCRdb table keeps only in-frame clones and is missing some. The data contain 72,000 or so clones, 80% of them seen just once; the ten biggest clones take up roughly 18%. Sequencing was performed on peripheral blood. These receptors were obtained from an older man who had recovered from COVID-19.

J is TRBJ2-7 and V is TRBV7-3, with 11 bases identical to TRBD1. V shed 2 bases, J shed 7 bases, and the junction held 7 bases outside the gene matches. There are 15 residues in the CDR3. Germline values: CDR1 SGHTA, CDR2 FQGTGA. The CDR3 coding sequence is TGTGCCAGCAGCTTATGGGGACAGGGGGTCGCGGAGCAGTACTTC. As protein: CASSLWGQGVAEQYF.

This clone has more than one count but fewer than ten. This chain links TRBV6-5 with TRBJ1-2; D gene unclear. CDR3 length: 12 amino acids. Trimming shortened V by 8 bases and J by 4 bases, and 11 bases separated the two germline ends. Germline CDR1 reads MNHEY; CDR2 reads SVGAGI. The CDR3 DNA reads TGTGCCAGCGTGAGGGTTCTCTATGGCTACACCTTC. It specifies CASVRVLYGYTF.

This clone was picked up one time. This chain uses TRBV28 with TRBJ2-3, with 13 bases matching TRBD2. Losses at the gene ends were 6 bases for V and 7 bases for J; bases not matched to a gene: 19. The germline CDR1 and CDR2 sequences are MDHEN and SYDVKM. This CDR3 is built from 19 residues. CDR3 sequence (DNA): TGTGCCAGCAGGCCGCGGTCCCTTCGACTAGCGGGAGGTGGAAATACGCAGTATTTT. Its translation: CASRPRSLRLAGGGNTQYF.

CDR3 amino acids: CASSPWTSARELFF. The CDR3 bases are TGTGCCAGCAGCCCATGGACTAGCGCAAGGGAGCTGTTTTTT. This rearrangement joins TRBV7-2 to TRBJ2-2; TRBD2 matches at 9 bases. V dropped 5 bases and J dropped 9; count of bases not matched to a gene: 7. Germline CDR1 is SGHTA and CDR2 is FQGNSA. The CDR3 loop spans 14 amino acids. Based on the CDR3 plus reference TRBV7-2 and TRBJ2-2, the full variable domain is GAGVSQSPSNKVTEKGKDVELRCDPISGHTALYWYRQSLGQGLEFLIYFQGNSAPDKSGLPSDRFSAERTGGSVSTLTIQRTQQEDSAVYLCASSPWTSARELFFGEGSRLTVL.

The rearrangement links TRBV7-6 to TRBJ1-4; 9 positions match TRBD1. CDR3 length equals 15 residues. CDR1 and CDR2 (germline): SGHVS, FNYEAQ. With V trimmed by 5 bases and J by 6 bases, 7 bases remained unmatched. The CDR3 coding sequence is TGTGCCAGCAGCCCACTGGACAGGGGACATGAAAAACTGTTTTTT. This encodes CASSPLDRGHEKLFF. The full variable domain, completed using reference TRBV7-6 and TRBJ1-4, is GAGVSQSPRYKVTKRGQDVALRCDPISGHVSLYWYRQALGQGPEFLTYFNYEAQQDKSGLPNDRFSAERPEGSISTLTIQRTEQRDSAMYRCASSPLDRGHEKLFFGSGTQLSVL.

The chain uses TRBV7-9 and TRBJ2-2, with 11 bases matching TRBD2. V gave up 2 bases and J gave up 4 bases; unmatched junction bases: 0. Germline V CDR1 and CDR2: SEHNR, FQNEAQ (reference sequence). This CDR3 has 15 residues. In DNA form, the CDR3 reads TGTGCCAGCAGCTTACTAGCGGGAGGCACCGGGGAGCTGTTTTTT. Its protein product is CASSLLAGGTGELFF.

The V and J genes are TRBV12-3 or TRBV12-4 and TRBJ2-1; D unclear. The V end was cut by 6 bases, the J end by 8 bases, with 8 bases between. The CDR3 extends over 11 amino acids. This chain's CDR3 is CASSPQYEQFF. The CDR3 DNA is TGTGCCAGCAGCCCCCAGTATGAGCAGTTCTTC.

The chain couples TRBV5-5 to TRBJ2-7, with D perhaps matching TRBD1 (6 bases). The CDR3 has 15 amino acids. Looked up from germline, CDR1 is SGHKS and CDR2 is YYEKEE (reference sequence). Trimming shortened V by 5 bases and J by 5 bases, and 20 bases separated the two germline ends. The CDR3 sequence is CASRFFPSTGNEQYF. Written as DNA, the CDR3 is TGTGCCAGCAGGTTTTTCCCGTCGACAGGTAACGAGCAGTACTTC.

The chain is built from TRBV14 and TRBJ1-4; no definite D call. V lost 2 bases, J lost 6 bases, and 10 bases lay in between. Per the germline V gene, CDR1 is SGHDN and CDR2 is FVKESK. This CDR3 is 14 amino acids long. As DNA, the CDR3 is TGTGCCAGCAGCCAATTTGTAACAGATGAAAAACTGTTTTTT. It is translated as CASSQFVTDEKLFF.

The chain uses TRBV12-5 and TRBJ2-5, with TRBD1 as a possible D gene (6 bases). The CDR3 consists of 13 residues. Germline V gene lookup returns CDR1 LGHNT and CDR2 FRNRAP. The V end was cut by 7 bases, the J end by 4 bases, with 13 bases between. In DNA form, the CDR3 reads TGTGCTAGTGTCCAAGGGGGAGCAGAGACCCAGTACTTC. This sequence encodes CASVQGGAETQYF.

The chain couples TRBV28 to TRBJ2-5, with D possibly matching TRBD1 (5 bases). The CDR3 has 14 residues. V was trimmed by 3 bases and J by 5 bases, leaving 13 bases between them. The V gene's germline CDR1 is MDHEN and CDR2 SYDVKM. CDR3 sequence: CASSFPRGRETQYF. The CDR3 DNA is TGTGCCAGCAGTTTTCCTAGGGGAAGGGAGACCCAGTACTTC. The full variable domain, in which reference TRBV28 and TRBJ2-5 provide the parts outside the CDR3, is DVKVTQSSRYLVKRTGEKVFLECVQDMDHENMFWYRQDPGLGLRLIYFSYDVKMKEKGDIPEGYSVSREKKERFSLILESASTNQTSMYLCASSFPRGRETQYFGPGTRLLVL.

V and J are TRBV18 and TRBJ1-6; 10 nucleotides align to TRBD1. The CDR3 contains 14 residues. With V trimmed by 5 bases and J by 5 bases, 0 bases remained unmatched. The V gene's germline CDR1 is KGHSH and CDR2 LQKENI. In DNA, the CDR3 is TGTGCCAGCTCAGGGACAGGGGATAATTCACCCCTCCACTTT. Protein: CASSGTGDNSPLHF.

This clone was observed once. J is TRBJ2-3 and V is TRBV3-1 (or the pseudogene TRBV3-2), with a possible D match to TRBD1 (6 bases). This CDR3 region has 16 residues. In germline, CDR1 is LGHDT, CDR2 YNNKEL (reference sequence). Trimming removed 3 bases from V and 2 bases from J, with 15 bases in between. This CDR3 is CASSHCLRGNTDTQYF. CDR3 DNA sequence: TGTGCCAGCAGCCACTGTCTCAGGGGAAACACAGATACGCAGTATTTT.

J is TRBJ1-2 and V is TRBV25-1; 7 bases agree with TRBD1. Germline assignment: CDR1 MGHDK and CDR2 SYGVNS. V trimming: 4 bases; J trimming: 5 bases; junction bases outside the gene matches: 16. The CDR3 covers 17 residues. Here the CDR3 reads CASSGLRGQQPLYGYTF. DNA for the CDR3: TGTGCCAGCAGTGGCCTTAGGGGACAGCAGCCCCTATATGGCTACACCTTC.

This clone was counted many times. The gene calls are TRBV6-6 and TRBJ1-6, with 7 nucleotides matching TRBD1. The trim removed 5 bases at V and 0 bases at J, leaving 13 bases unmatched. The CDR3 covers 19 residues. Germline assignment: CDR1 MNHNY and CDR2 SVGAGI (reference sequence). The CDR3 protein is CASSQGDGLLSSYNSPLHF. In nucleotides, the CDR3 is TGTGCCAGCAGTCAGGGGGACGGACTGTTAAGCTCCTATAATTCACCCCTCCACTTT.

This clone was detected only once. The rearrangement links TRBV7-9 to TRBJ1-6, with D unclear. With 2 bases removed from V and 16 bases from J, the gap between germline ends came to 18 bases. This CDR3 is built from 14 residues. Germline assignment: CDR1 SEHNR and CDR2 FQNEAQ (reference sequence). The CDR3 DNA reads TGTGCCAGCAGCTTAAGTTTGGCAGCGCAAGTACTCCACTTT. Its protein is CASSLSLAAQVLHF.

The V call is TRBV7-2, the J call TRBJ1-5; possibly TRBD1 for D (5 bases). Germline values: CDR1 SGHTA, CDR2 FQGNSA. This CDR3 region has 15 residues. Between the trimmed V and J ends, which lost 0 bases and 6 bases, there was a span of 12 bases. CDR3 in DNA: TGTGCCAGCAGCTTAGCGCTAGGGGTAAGTCAGCCCCAGCATTTT. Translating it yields CASSLALGVSQPQHF.

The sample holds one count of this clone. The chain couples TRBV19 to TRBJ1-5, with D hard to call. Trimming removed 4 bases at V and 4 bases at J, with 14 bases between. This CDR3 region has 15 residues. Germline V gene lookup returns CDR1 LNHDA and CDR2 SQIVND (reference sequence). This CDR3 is CASSTQVGLNQPQHF. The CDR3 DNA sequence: TGTGCCAGTAGTACCCAGGTAGGACTGAATCAGCCCCAGCATTTT.

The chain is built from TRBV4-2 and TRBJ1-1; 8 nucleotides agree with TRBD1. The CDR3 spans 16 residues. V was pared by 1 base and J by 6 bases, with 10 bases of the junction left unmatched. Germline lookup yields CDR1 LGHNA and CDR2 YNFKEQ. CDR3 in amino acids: CASSQASGQDYSEAFF. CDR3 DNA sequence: TGTGCCAGCAGCCAAGCCTCGGGACAGGATTACTCTGAAGCTTTCTTT.

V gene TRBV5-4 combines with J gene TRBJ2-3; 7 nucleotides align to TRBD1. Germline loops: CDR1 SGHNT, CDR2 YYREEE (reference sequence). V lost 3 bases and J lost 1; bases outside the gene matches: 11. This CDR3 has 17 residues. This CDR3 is CASSSKLTGTGTDTQYF. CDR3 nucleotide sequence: TGTGCCAGCAGCTCGAAACTGACCGGGACAGGCACAGATACGCAGTATTTT.

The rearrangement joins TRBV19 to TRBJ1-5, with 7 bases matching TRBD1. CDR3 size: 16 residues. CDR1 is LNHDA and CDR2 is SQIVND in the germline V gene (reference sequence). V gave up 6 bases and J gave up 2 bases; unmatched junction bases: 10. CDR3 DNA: TGTGCCAGTAGCGAGTATGACAGGGTGGGCAATCAGCCCCAGCATTTT. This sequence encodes CASSEYDRVGNQPQHF.

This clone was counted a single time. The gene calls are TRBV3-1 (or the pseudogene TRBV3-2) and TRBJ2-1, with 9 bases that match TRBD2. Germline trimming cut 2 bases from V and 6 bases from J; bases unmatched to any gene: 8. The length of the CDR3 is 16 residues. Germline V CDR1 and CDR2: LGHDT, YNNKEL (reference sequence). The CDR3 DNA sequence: TGTGCCAGCAGCCAAATGGCCCTAGCGGGACCCAATGAGCAGTTCTTC. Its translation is CASSQMALAGPNEQFF.

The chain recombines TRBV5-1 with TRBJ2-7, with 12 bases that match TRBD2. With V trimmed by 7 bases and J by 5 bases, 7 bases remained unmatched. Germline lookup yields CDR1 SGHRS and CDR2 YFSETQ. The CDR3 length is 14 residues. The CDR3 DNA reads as TGCGCCAGCGGGGATACTAGCGGGGGGAACGAGCAGTACTTC. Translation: CASGDTSGGNEQYF.

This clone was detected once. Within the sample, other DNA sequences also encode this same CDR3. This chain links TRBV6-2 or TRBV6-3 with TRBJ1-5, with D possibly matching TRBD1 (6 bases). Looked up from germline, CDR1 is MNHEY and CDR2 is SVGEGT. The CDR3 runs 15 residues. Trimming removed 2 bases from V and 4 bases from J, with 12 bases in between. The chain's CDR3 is CASSYGGSGNQPQHF. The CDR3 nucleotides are TGTGCCAGCAGTTACGGGGGCTCGGGGAATCAGCCCCAGCATTTT.

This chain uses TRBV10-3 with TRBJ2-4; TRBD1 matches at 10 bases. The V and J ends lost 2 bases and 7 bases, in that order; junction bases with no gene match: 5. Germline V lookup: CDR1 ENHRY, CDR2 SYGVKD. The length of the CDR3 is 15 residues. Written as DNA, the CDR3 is TGTGCCATCAGTGAGAACCCGGGACAGGGGAACATTCAGTACTTC. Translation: CAISENPGQGNIQYF.